This T cell receptor beta chain was sequenced during a study of blood T cells in healthy people across ages. Study-level points and caveats: The unsorted PBMCs prevented any conclusive comparison of naive versus antigen-experienced cells.

A J-beta primer mix and a sample-barcoded 5' primer were used in a second PCR of roughly 7 to 12 cycles. In TCRdb, the 5' RACE reads were re-called with MiXCR into one record per CDR3 protein. The data show roughly 1,700,000 distinct CDR3 sequences, with 28% seen just once and 7.7% held by the top ten. Per-sample yields of isolated PBMCs were at least 6 million. Per sample, extraction of total RNA gave at least 6 micrograms in every case. The CDR3 has 14 residues. Per germline, CDR1 DFQATT and CDR2 SNEGSKA (reference sequence). The V gene lost 3 bases and the J gene lost 0 bases, with 11 bases spanning the gap. With regard to this clonotype: Its antigen is as yet unknown.

Sequenced input: blood. This sequence was found in a woman aged 30 to 39 in good health. This chain joins TRBV20-1 and TRBJ1-2; D is unresolved. This CDR3 reads CSASGRGANYGYTF. Here the CDR3 DNA reads TGCAGTGCTAGCGGTCGGGGAGCTAACTATGGCTACACCTTC.